These 27 T cell receptor beta chains were sequenced from one sample in a study of blood T cell repertoires in COVID-19. Method: immunoSEQ multiplex PCR; TCRdb's copy keeps in-frame clones and lacks some. The sample lists some 400,000 clones; 81% were seen once. The sample comprised peripheral blood. These receptors came from a human donor with acute or convalescent COVID-19. The donor label of this sample is uncertain.

In nucleotides, the CDR3 is TGTGCCAGCAGACCCCAAGGGGGGAGGGTGAACAATGAGCAGTTCTTC. As protein: CASRPQGGRVNNEQFF. The rearrangement links TRBV7-8 to TRBJ2-1; weak D call: TRBD2 (7 bases). This CDR3 is built from 16 residues. Deletions cut 6 bases from V and 5 bases from J, with 20 bases between. The germline V gene encodes CDR1 SGHVS and CDR2 FQNEAQ.

This clone was seen a handful of times. The V and J genes are TRBV5-5 and TRBJ1-5, with 7 bases aligning to TRBD1. V shed 2 bases and J 4 bases; nucleotides not matched to a gene: 3. The CDR3 has 14 residues. The germline V gene has CDR1 SGHKS and CDR2 YYEKEE (reference sequence). For the CDR3, the DNA is TGTGCCAGCAGCTTAGGGACAGCTAATCAGCCCCAGCATTTT. Protein sequence: CASSLGTANQPQHF.

The rearrangement uses TRBV3-1 (or the pseudogene TRBV3-2) and TRBJ1-2, with D possibly TRBD1 on 6 matching bases. Germline V gives CDR1 LGHDT, CDR2 YNNKEL (reference sequence). CDR3 length equals 14 residues. V was pared by 1 base and J by 7 bases, with 13 bases between. The CDR3 nucleotides read TGTGCCAGCAGCCAAGTGTACAGGGAAGGTGGCTACACCTTC. Protein product: CASSQVYREGGYTF.

The table lists this clone with a few counts. V is TRBV14 and J is TRBJ1-1; TRBD1 matches at 8 bases. The V and J ends lost 4 bases and 3 bases, in that order; junction bases with no gene match: 7. The CDR3 loop spans 15 amino acids. CDR1 and CDR2 (germline): SGHDN, FVKESK. The CDR3 sequence: CASSRMGQADTEAFF. The CDR3 region has the DNA TGTGCCAGCAGCCGCATGGGACAGGCCGACACTGAAGCTTTCTTT.

This chain connects TRBV6-1 to TRBJ2-7; weak D call: TRBD2 (6 bases). The CDR3 length is 16 residues. Germline V CDR1 and CDR2: MNHNS, SASEGT. V lost 1 base, J lost 3 bases, and 16 bases lay in between. The CDR3 sequence is CASSEGAGWDFYEQYF. CDR3 bases: TGTGCCAGCAGTGAAGGGGCGGGCTGGGACTTCTACGAGCAGTACTTC.

The chain links TRBV18 to TRBJ1-5; D perhaps matches TRBD1 (5 bases). Germline CDR1 reads KGHSH; CDR2 reads LQKENI. Trimming cost V 5 bases and J 3 bases, with 8 bases left between them. The CDR3 contains 13 residues. Here the CDR3 DNA reads TGTGCCAGCTCAGGGGCTCACAATCAGCCCCAGCATTTT. Amino acid sequence: CASSGAHNQPQHF.

Written as DNA, the CDR3 is TGTGCCAGCAGCTTGAAGTCAGCTAGGGGGAATACGCAGTATTTT. Protein product: CASSLKSARGNTQYF. This chain links TRBV5-4 with TRBJ2-3; possibly TRBD1 for D (6 bases). V was cut by 1 base and J by 7 bases, with 16 bases left in between. This CDR3 region has 15 residues. In germline, CDR1 is SGHNT, CDR2 YYREEE (reference sequence).

V gene TRBV3-1 (or the pseudogene TRBV3-2) combines with J gene TRBJ2-2; D unclear. V lost 4 bases to trimming and J lost 7 bases, with 4 bases between them. Germline lookup yields CDR1 LGHDT and CDR2 YNNKEL (reference sequence). This CDR3 contains 11 residues. This CDR3 reads CASSPNGELFF. CDR3 nucleotides: TGTGCCAGCAGCCCTAACGGGGAGCTGTTTTTT.

The chain links TRBV6-6 to TRBJ1-1, with a possible D match to TRBD1 (6 bases). Germline V gene data show CDR1 as MNHNY and CDR2 as SVGAGI (reference sequence). CDR3 length: 13 residues. Trimming took 2 bases from V and 5 from J, leaving 9 bases between them. CDR3: CASSYGGVTEAFF. CDR3 nucleotide sequence: TGTGCCAGCAGTTACGGGGGCGTTACTGAAGCTTTCTTT.

The chain recombines TRBV5-6 with TRBJ1-2; possible D gene TRBD1, 5 bases. CDR3 length equals 16 residues. Germline CDR1 and CDR2: SGHDT and YYEEEE. With 4 bases removed from V and 2 bases from J, the gap between germline ends came to 18 bases. The DNA of the CDR3 is TGTGCCAGCAGCCCTCTGGGTGGGGCCCCAAACTATGGCTACACCTTC. Translated: CASSPLGGAPNYGYTF.

V is TRBV25-1 and J is TRBJ1-1; no firm D call. The CDR3 loop spans 13 amino acids. V lost 4 bases and J lost 0, with 6 bases in between. The germline CDR1 and CDR2 sequences are MGHDK and SYGVNS. In DNA, the CDR3 is TGTGCCAGCAGTGGGAGGATGAACACTGAAGCTTTCTTT. Translating gives CASSGRMNTEAFF.

Concerning this clone: The same CDR3 arises from other DNA sequences in this sample as well. This chain connects TRBV27 to TRBJ1-1; D uncertain. This CDR3 is built from 13 residues. V gave up 4 bases and J gave up 0 bases, with 6 bases separating them. Germline values: CDR1 MNHEY, CDR2 SMNVEV (reference sequence). CDR3 sequence reads: CASSYGVNTEAFF. The CDR3 DNA is TGTGCCAGCAGTTACGGGGTGAACACTGAAGCTTTCTTT.

This chain uses TRBV29-1 with TRBJ2-5, with TRBD1 as a possible D gene (6 bases). The CDR3 is 12 amino acids. In germline, CDR1 is SQVTM, CDR2 ANQGSEA. Trimming left V 8 bases short and J 2 bases short, with 12 bases between. The CDR3: CSHRDIQETQYF. The CDR3 DNA reads as TGCAGCCACAGGGATATTCAAGAGACCCAGTACTTC.

The rearrangement links TRBV19 to TRBJ1-2, with 10 bases fitting TRBD1. The V gene end was trimmed by 3 bases and the J gene end by 7 bases; junction bases not matched to a gene: 8. Germline CDR1 LNHDA, CDR2 SQIVND (reference sequence). This CDR3 spans 15 amino acids. The CDR3 is CASSIEATGGFGYTF. DNA of the CDR3: TGTGCCAGTAGTATTGAAGCGACAGGGGGCTTTGGCTACACCTTC.

The gene calls are TRBV29-1 and TRBJ2-3; 7 positions agree with TRBD1. From germline, CDR1 is SQVTM and CDR2 ANQGSEA. V shed 3 bases, J shed 1 base, and the junction held 4 bases outside the gene matches. This CDR3 is 14 amino acids long. The CDR3 loop reads CSVEGDSRTDTQYF. The CDR3 DNA follows: TGCAGCGTTGAGGGGGACAGCCGCACAGATACGCAGTATTTT.

Only one count was recorded for this clone. The chain is built from TRBV7-7 and TRBJ2-5; TRBD1 matches at 9 bases. CDR1 is SSHAT, CDR2 FNYEAQ, per germline (reference sequence). The V gene end was trimmed by 5 bases and the J gene end by 7 bases; junction bases not matched to a gene: 5. The CDR3 runs to 13 residues. CDR3 sequence: CASSPGTGSTQYF. In DNA, the CDR3 is TGTGCCAGCAGCCCCGGGACAGGGTCGACCCAGTACTTC.

The V gene is TRBV10-2, the J gene TRBJ1-1; a weak D match, TRBD1 (5 bases). CDR1 and CDR2 from the germline V gene are WSHSY and SAAADI. This CDR3 comprises 15 residues. V was clipped by 4 bases and J by 1 base, with 13 bases between them. CDR3 amino acids: CASSVQGRPNTEAFF. CDR3 DNA sequence: TGCGCCAGCAGTGTGCAGGGAAGACCGAACACTGAAGCTTTCTTT.

The chain carries TRBV27 and TRBJ1-1; the D gene is possibly TRBD1 (6 bases). Per germline, CDR1 MNHEY and CDR2 SMNVEV (reference sequence). CDR3 length equals 14 residues. With 6 bases removed from V and 3 bases from J, the gap between germline ends came to 14 bases. CDR3 sequence: CASRINRVHTEAFF. The CDR3 coding sequence is TGTGCCAGCAGAATAAACAGGGTTCACACTGAAGCTTTCTTT.

The V and J genes are TRBV28 and TRBJ1-5; D is perhaps TRBD1 (6 bases). This CDR3 has 17 residues. Germline V gives CDR1 MDHEN, CDR2 SYDVKM. Trimming took 10 bases from V and 0 from J, leaving 22 bases between them. Written as DNA, the CDR3 is TGTGCCACCCAGGAACAGGGAAGAGCCTATAGCAATCAGCCCCAGCATTTT. It is translated as CATQEQGRAYSNQPQHF. The variable domain in full, with the rest retrieved from reference TRBV28 and TRBJ1-5, is DVKVTQSSRYLVKRTGEKVFLECVQDMDHENMFWYRQDPGLGLRLIYFSYDVKMKEKGDIPEGYSVSREKKERFSLILESASTNQTSMYLCATQEQGRAYSNQPQHFGDGTRLSIL.

A few counts support this clone. The genes are TRBV30 and TRBJ1-1; no clear D gene. CDR3 size: 13 residues. Germline values: CDR1 GTSNPN, CDR2 SVGIG (reference sequence). Trimming removed 4 bases at V and 3 bases at J, with 12 bases between. Here the CDR3 reads CAWKENLYTEAFF. CDR3 DNA: TGTGCCTGGAAGGAGAACCTATACACTGAAGCTTTCTTT.

This clone was seen at least ten times. The CDR3 region is CASSVRQVNQPQHF. CDR3 sequence (DNA): TGTGCCAGCAGTGTCCGACAGGTTAATCAGCCCCAGCATTTT. This chain joins TRBV2 and TRBJ1-5, with D possibly TRBD1 on 6 matching bases. The germline gives CDR1 SNHLY, CDR2 FYNNEI. This CDR3 region has 14 residues. V lost 4 bases and J 4 bases, leaving 11 bases between the germline ends.

The genes are TRBV2 and TRBJ2-3; possibly TRBD1 for D (6 bases). This CDR3 has 15 amino acids. V was shortened by 6 bases and J by 2 bases, with 15 bases between the two germline ends. CDR1 is SNHLY, CDR2 FYNNEI, per germline. The DNA of the CDR3 is TGTGCCAGCAGGACCGGACAGAGTCTCACAGATACGCAGTATTTT. It encodes CASRTGQSLTDTQYF.

The CDR3 sequence: CASSSGQGGNSPLHF. CDR3 in DNA: TGTGCCAGCAGCTCCGGACAGGGAGGGAATTCACCCCTCCACTTT. The gene calls are TRBV5-4 and TRBJ1-6; TRBD1 matches 8 bases. Germline V gene lookup returns CDR1 SGHNT and CDR2 YYREEE (reference sequence). This CDR3 has 15 amino acids. V lost 3 bases and J lost 7; bases outside the gene matches: 6.

The gene calls are TRBV5-6 and TRBJ2-1; 8 bases agree with TRBD2. The CDR3 contains 15 residues. The germline V gene encodes CDR1 SGHDT and CDR2 YYEEEE. J lost 1 base, V lost 5 bases, and 5 bases had no gene match. In DNA form, the CDR3 reads TGTGCCAGCAGTACGACGGGGGGGTCCTACAATGAGCAGTTCTTC. Translation gives CASSTTGGSYNEQFF.

Only a few counts were recorded for this clone. The chain joins TRBV5-4 to TRBJ2-3, with 9 bases identical to TRBD1. This CDR3 is built from 15 residues. Unmatched junction bases numbered 7, after V lost 4 bases and J lost 4 bases. Per the germline V gene, CDR1 is SGHNT and CDR2 is YYREEE (reference sequence). CDR3 DNA: TGTGCCAGCAGCGGCGGGACAGGGAGGGCAGATACGCAGTATTTT. Translated: CASSGGTGRADTQYF. The full variable domain, completed using reference TRBV5-4 and TRBJ2-3, is ETGVTQSPTHLIKTRGQQVTLRCSSQSGHNTVSWYQQALGQGPQFIFQYYREEENGRGNFPPRFSGLQFPNYSSELNVNALELDDSALYLCASSGGTGRADTQYFGPGTRLTVL.

This clone was seen a single time. The chain recombines TRBV30 with TRBJ2-7; TRBD2 aligns across 9 bases. The CDR3 loop spans 14 amino acids. Germline V gene sequence: CDR1 GTSNPN, CDR2 SVGIG (reference sequence). The V and J ends lost 4 bases and 8 bases, in that order; junction bases with no gene match: 12. DNA for the CDR3: TGTGCCTGGAAGATATCTAGCGGGACCACCAAGCAGTACTTC. Translated, it gives CAWKISSGTTKQYF.

The rearrangement joins TRBV3-1 (or the pseudogene TRBV3-2) to TRBJ2-3, with 7 bases matching TRBD2. The junction had 9 bases not matched to a gene; V was cut back by 4 bases and J by 2 bases. The CDR3 is made up of 16 amino acids. Germline lookup yields CDR1 LGHDT and CDR2 YNNKEL (reference sequence). CDR3: CASSRVTGGVTDTQYF. Written as DNA, the CDR3 is TGTGCCAGCAGCCGTGTGACGGGGGGTGTCACAGATACGCAGTATTTT.